A single sample gave rise to the 8 T cell receptor beta chains below, sequenced in a study of lymphopenia after photon versus proton radiotherapy. Sequenced by immunoSEQ multiplex PCR; TCRdb stores in-frame clones only, minus some. The sample has 150,000 to 200,000 clones; approximately 90% are singletons. Source: peripheral blood, taken from a patient treated with photon-based radiotherapy. These receptors were taken from a man aged 50 to 59 with gastric cancer.

This chain links TRBV4-1 with TRBJ2-1; the match to TRBD2 covers 7 bases. The CDR3 extends over 15 amino acids. Trimming cost V 4 bases and J 7 bases; bases outside gene matches: 10. The germline CDR1 and CDR2 sequences are MGHRA and YSYEKL. CDR3 region: CASSPLAAPANEQFF. CDR3 DNA: TGCGCCAGCAGCCCTCTAGCGGCCCCTGCTAATGAGCAGTTCTTC.

This chain links TRBV25-1 with TRBJ2-1, with 10 bases fitting TRBD2. The CDR3 is 15 residues long. J was trimmed by 5 bases and V by 3 bases; bases with no gene match: 4. Germline V lookup: CDR1 MGHDK, CDR2 SYGVNS. The CDR3 sequence is CASSEASGRNNEQFF. CDR3 sequence (DNA): TGTGCCAGCAGTGAGGCTAGCGGGAGAAACAATGAGCAGTTCTTC.

The chain couples TRBV19 to TRBJ2-7, with 10 bases aligning to TRBD1. The length of the CDR3 is 13 residues. CDR1 is LNHDA and CDR2 is SQIVND in the germline V gene (reference sequence). After removal of 4 bases from V and 5 bases from J, the junction contained 2 bases not matched to a gene. This CDR3 is CASSTDRGDEQYF. CDR3 DNA sequence: TGTGCCAGTAGTACGGACAGGGGGGACGAGCAGTACTTC.

The rearrangement joins TRBV6-6 to TRBJ2-7, with a weak D call TRBD1 (6 bases). The CDR3 runs to 15 residues. CDR1 is MNHNY and CDR2 is SVGAGI in the germline V gene (reference sequence). The V end was cut by 0 bases, the J end by 5 bases, with 14 bases between. The CDR3 is CASSYSNRALDEQYF. The DNA for the CDR3 is TGTGCCAGCAGTTACTCAAACAGGGCCTTGGACGAGCAGTACTTC.

This chain connects TRBV6-6 to TRBJ1-2; D is possibly TRBD1 (5 bases). Trimming took 5 bases from V and 1 from J, leaving 11 bases between them. This CDR3 has 14 residues. Germline V gene lookup returns CDR1 MNHNY and CDR2 SVGAGI (reference sequence). The CDR3 protein is CASSTQGRNYGYTF. For the CDR3, the DNA is TGTGCCAGCAGTACTCAGGGCCGTAACTATGGCTACACCTTC.

The chain couples TRBV19 to TRBJ2-5, with D possibly matching TRBD2 (5 bases). The CDR3 is 14 residues long. The germline CDR1 and CDR2 sequences are LNHDA and SQIVND (reference sequence). Between the trimmed V and J ends, which lost 4 bases and 5 bases, there was a span of 14 bases. The CDR3: CASSTTKGGETQYF. The CDR3 DNA sequence: TGTGCCAGTAGTACTACAAAAGGCGGGGAGACCCAGTACTTC.

The V call is TRBV9, the J call TRBJ2-1; maybe TRBD1 (5 bases). Germline loops: CDR1 SGDLS, CDR2 YYNGEE. Deletions cut 5 bases from V and 9 bases from J, with 12 bases between. The length of the CDR3 is 12 residues. CDR3 protein: CASSKGRTEQFF. For the CDR3, the DNA is TGTGCCAGCAGTAAGGGGCGGACTGAGCAGTTCTTC.

The table lists this clone with a few counts. The CDR3 nucleotides read TGTGCCAGCAGCTTAGGGGCAGGGGTTAACACCGGGGAGCTGTTTTTT. Translating gives CASSLGAGVNTGELFF. This chain uses TRBV7-2 with TRBJ2-2; tentative D call: TRBD1 (6 bases). V lost 1 base, J lost 2 bases, and 11 bases lay in between. Germline loops: CDR1 SGHTA, CDR2 FQGNSA. The CDR3 length is 16 residues.